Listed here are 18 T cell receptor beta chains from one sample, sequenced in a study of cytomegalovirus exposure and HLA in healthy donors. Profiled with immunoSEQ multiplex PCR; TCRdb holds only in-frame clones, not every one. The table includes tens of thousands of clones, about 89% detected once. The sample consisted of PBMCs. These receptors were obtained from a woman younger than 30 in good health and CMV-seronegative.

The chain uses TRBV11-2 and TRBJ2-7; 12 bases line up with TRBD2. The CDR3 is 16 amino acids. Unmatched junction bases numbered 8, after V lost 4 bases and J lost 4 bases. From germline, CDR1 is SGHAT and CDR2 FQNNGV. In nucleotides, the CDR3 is TGTGCCAGCAGCTCATCACTAGCGGGGGGCAAGTACGAGCAGTACTTC. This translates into CASSSSLAGGKYEQYF.

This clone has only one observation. CDR3 in amino acids: CASSIMTEPHYEQYF. CDR3 nucleotides: TGTGCCAGCAGCATCATGACGGAGCCACACTACGAGCAGTACTTC. The genes are TRBV11-2 and TRBJ2-7; D remains ambiguous. CDR1 and CDR2 (germline): SGHAT, FQNNGV. The CDR3 covers 15 residues. V was clipped by 5 bases and J by 3 bases, with 17 bases between them.

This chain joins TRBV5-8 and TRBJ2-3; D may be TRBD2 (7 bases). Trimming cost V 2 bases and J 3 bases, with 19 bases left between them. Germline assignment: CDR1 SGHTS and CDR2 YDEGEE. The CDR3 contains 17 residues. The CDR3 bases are TGTGCCAGCAGCTTCGGCGGGGGCGGGAGAATAACAGATACGCAGTATTTT. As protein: CASSFGGGGRITDTQYF.

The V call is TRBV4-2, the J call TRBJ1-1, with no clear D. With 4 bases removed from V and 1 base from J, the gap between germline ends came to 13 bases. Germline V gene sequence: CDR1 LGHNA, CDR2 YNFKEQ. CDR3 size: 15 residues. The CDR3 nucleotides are TGTGCCAGCAGCCTAACCCCCGGGAAGAACACTGAAGCTTTCTTT. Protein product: CASSLTPGKNTEAFF.

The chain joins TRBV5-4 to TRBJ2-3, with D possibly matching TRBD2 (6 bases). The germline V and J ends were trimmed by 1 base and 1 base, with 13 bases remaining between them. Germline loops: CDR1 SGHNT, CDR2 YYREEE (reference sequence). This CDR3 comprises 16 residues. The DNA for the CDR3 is TGTGCCAGCAGCTTGTTCGTGTCTAGCGGCACAGATACGCAGTATTTT. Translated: CASSLFVSSGTDTQYF.

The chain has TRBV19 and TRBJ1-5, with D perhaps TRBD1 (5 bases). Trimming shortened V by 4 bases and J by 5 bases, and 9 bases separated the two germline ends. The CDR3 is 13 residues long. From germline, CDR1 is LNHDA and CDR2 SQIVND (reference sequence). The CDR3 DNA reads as TGTGCCAGTAGTAAGGGCAGGGATCAGCCCCAGCATTTT. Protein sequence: CASSKGRDQPQHF.

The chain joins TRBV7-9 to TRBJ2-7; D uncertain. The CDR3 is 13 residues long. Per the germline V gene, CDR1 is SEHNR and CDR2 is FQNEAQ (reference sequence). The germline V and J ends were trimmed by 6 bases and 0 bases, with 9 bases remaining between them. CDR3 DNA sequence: TGTGCCAGCAGATCTCCTAGCTCCTACGAGCAGTACTTC. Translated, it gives CASRSPSSYEQYF.

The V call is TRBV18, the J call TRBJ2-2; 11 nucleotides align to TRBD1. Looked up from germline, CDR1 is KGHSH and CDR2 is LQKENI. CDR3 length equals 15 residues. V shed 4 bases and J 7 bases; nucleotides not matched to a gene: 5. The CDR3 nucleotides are TGTGCCAGCTCACACGGACAGGGGGCTGACGGGGAGCTGTTTTTT. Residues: CASSHGQGADGELFF.

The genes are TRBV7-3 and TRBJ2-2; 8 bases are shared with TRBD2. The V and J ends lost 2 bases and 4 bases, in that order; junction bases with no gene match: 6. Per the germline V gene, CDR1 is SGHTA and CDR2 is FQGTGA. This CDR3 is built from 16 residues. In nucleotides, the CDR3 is TGTGCCAGCAGCTTATTAGGTAGCGGGGTCACCGGGGAGCTGTTTTTT. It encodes CASSLLGSGVTGELFF.

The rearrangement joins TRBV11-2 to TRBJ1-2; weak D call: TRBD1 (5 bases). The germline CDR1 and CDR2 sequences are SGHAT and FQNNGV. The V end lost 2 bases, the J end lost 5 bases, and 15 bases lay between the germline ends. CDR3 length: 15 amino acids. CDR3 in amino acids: CASSLWAGKGYGYTF. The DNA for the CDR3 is TGTGCCAGCAGCTTATGGGCAGGGAAGGGATATGGCTACACCTTC.

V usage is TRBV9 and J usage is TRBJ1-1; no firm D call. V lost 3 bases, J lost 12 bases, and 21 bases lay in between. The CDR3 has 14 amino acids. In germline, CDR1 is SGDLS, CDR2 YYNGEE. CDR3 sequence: CASSANSDSILTFF. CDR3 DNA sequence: TGTGCCAGCAGCGCGAATAGCGATAGTATCCTGACTTTCTTT.

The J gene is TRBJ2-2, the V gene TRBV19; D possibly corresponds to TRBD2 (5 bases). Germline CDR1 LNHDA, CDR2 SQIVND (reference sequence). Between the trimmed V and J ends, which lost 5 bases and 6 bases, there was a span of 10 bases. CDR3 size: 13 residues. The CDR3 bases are TGTGCCAGTAGTGGTCTAGCTCCCGGGGAGCTGTTTTTT. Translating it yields CASSGLAPGELFF.

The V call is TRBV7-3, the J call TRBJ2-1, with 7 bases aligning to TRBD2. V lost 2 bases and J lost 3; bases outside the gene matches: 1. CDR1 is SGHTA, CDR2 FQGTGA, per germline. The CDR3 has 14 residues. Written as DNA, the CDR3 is TGTGCCAGCAGCTTATCGGGAGGCTACAATGAGCAGTTCTTC. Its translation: CASSLSGGYNEQFF.

DNA of the CDR3: TGCGCCAGCAGCCCCGAACCGCTAAATGAGCAGTTCTTC. Amino acid sequence: CASSPEPLNEQFF. The gene calls are TRBV5-1 and TRBJ2-1; D remains unclear. V was shortened by 4 bases and J by 7 bases, with 12 bases between the two germline ends. Germline values: CDR1 SGHRS, CDR2 YFSETQ. The CDR3 spans 13 residues.

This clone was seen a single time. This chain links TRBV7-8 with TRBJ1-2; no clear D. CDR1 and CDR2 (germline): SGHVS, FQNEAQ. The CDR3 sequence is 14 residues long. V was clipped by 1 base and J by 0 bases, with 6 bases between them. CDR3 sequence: CASSLDETNYGYTF. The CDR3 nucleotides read TGTGCCAGCAGCTTAGACGAGACTAACTATGGCTACACCTTC.

CDR3 sequence: CASSFRDSSYNEQFF. CDR3 in DNA: TGTGCCAGTAGTTTCCGGGACAGTTCCTACAATGAGCAGTTCTTC. V and J are TRBV19 and TRBJ2-1, with 7 bases aligning to TRBD1. Germline-derived CDR1 and CDR2 are LNHDA and SQIVND (reference sequence). The CDR3 has 15 amino acids. The V gene end was trimmed by 5 bases and the J gene end by 1 base; junction bases not matched to a gene: 5.

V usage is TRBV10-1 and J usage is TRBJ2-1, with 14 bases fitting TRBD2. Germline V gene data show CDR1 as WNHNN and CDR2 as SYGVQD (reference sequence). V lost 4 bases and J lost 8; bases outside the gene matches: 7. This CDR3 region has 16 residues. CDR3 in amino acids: CASSGRLAGGVDEQFF. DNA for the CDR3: TGCGCCAGCAGTGGGAGACTAGCGGGAGGGGTAGATGAGCAGTTCTTC.

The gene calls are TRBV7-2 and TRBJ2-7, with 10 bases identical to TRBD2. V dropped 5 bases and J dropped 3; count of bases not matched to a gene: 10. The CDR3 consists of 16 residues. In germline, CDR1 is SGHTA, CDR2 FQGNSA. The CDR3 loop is CASSREAGLAFYEQYF. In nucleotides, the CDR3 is TGTGCCAGCAGCCGCGAGGCGGGACTAGCGTTCTACGAGCAGTACTTC.